The 12 T cell receptor beta chains below all came from one sample that was sequenced in a study of T cell responses to AZD1222 COVID-19 vaccine. This table comes from immunoSEQ multiplex PCR, and its TCRdb copy is limited to in-frame clones, with some not included. The sample carries approximately 100,000 clones, about 90% recorded once. This material consisted of peripheral blood, taken on day 0 of MenACWY control vaccination. The receptors come from an adult in good health.

The rearrangement links TRBV21-1 to TRBJ1-3. TRBV21-1 is shown as a pseudogene. This CDR3 comprises 16 residues. As DNA, the CDR3 is TGTGCCAGCACCCCGGGGGGGGGACAGCCTCGAGTTCAGAGGGATTTT. This codes for CASTPGGGQPRVQRDF.

The chain carries TRBV19 and TRBJ1-1; D unclear. V was pared by 7 bases and J by 5 bases, with 14 bases between. There are 13 residues in the CDR3. Germline CDR1 is LNHDA and CDR2 is SQIVND (reference sequence). The CDR3: CASTAWELTEAFF. The CDR3 DNA reads as TGTGCCAGTACCGCGTGGGAGCTGACTGAAGCTTTCTTT. Together with reference TRBV19 and TRBJ1-1, the CDR3 gives the full variable domain: DGGITQSPKYLFRKEGQNVTLSCEQNLNHDAMYWYRQDPGQGLRLIYYSQIVNDFQKGDIAEGYSVSREKKESFPLTVTSAQKNPTAFYLCASTAWELTEAFFGQGTRLTVV.

This chain connects TRBV7-2 to TRBJ1-1; TRBD1 is a possible D gene (5 bases). V was pared by 5 bases and J by 7 bases, with 11 bases between. The CDR3 has 12 residues. Germline V lookup: CDR1 SGHTA, CDR2 FQGNSA. The CDR3 is CASSPMTVEAFF. In nucleotides, the CDR3 is TGTGCCAGCAGCCCTATGACAGTTGAAGCTTTCTTT.

V and J are TRBV3-1 (or the pseudogene TRBV3-2) and TRBJ1-6, with D unclear. Trimming removed 1 base at V and 5 bases at J, with 9 bases between. Germline CDR1 is LGHDT and CDR2 is YNNKEL (reference sequence). The CDR3 has 15 amino acids. CDR3: CASSQGARNNSPLHF. CDR3 DNA: TGTGCCAGCAGCCAAGGGGCACGGAATAATTCACCCCTCCACTTT.

The chain joins TRBV6-5 to TRBJ1-2, with a possible D match to TRBD1 (6 bases). V was cut by 6 bases and J by 4 bases, with 18 bases left in between. Germline-derived CDR1 and CDR2 are MNHEY and SVGAGI. The CDR3 is 15 residues long. CDR3: CASRPTRGGPYGYTF. CDR3 DNA: TGTGCCAGCAGACCAACAAGGGGGGGTCCCTATGGCTACACCTTC.

The rearrangement links TRBV9 to TRBJ1-2; TRBD1 matches at 8 bases. The CDR3 loop spans 14 amino acids. In germline, CDR1 is SGDLS, CDR2 YYNGEE. With V trimmed by 0 bases and J by 4 bases, 2 bases remained unmatched. This CDR3 reads CASSVGRGPYGYTF. CDR3 DNA: TGTGCCAGCAGCGTAGGCAGGGGGCCCTATGGCTACACCTTC.

V is TRBV7-2 and J is TRBJ2-7; 7 bases fit TRBD1. V trimming: 5 bases; J trimming: 1 base; junction bases outside the gene matches: 5. The length of the CDR3 is 14 residues. Germline V lookup: CDR1 SGHTA, CDR2 FQGNSA. The DNA for the CDR3 is TGTGCCAGCAGCCCTTACAGGGGATCCTACGAGCAGTACTTC. It translates to CASSPYRGSYEQYF.

J is TRBJ1-1 and V is TRBV27, with D hard to call. Looked up from germline, CDR1 is MNHEY and CDR2 is SMNVEV (reference sequence). V dropped 6 bases and J dropped 0 bases, with 11 bases sitting between them. The CDR3 is 14 amino acids. CDR3 nucleotides: TGTGCCAGCAGAACTCCGGACCTGAACACTGAAGCTTTCTTT. As protein: CASRTPDLNTEAFF.

The chain is built from TRBV15 and TRBJ2-1; TRBD2 agrees at 9 bases. The CDR3 has 17 amino acids. The germline gives CDR1 LNHNV, CDR2 YYDKDF (reference sequence). With V trimmed by 3 bases and J by 8 bases, 14 bases remained unmatched. Written as DNA, the CDR3 is TGTGCCACCAGCAGTACCTTCTCGGGCGGGGGGGCCCATGAGCAGTTCTTC. This sequence encodes CATSSTFSGGGAHEQFF.

This chain links TRBV19 with TRBJ1-1; D is possibly TRBD1 (6 bases). The CDR3 is made up of 11 amino acids. The V gene lost 7 bases and the J gene lost 9 bases, with 12 bases spanning the gap. Germline-derived CDR1 and CDR2 are LNHDA and SQIVND (reference sequence). This CDR3 is CASMVDRKAFF. The CDR3 DNA reads as TGTGCCAGTATGGTGGACAGAAAAGCTTTCTTT.

In this sample, this clone turned up once. The chain uses TRBV27 and TRBJ2-1; TRBD1 aligns across 8 bases. This CDR3 region has 16 residues. The V gene end was trimmed by 2 bases and the J gene end by 7 bases; junction bases not matched to a gene: 10. Germline-derived CDR1 and CDR2 are MNHEY and SMNVEV (reference sequence). The CDR3 region is CASSLEPRTGWNEQFF. The CDR3, as DNA: TGTGCCAGCAGTTTAGAACCGCGGACAGGGTGGAATGAGCAGTTCTTC.

This rearrangement joins TRBV6-5 to TRBJ2-5; perhaps TRBD2 as D (5 bases). Germline assignment: CDR1 MNHEY and CDR2 SVGAGI. The CDR3 runs to 13 residues. V shed 6 bases and J shed 5 bases, with 13 bases lying between them. This CDR3 is CASSRHGEETQYF. CDR3 DNA sequence: TGTGCCAGCAGCCGACATGGGGAGGAGACCCAGTACTTC.